This passage covers 12 T cell receptor beta chains from one sample sequenced in a study of blood T cells in healthy people across ages. Sample-barcoded 5' priming and a J-beta primer mix drove a second PCR of about 6 to 12 cycles. TCRdb reprocessed the 5' RACE reads via MiXCR and lists one record per CDR3 protein. The sample includes 700,000 to 850,000 distinct CDR3 sequences, roughly 50% of them seen just once. Sequencing was carried out using blood. The receptors were sampled from a man older than 75 in good health.

This clonotype was found a few times. The gene calls are TRBV3-1 and TRBJ2-7; perhaps TRBD2 as D (6 bases). CDR3 length: 16 amino acids. Trimming took off 2 bases at V and 2 bases at J, with 16 bases between the two ends. Germline V CDR1 and CDR2: LGHDT, YNNKEL (reference sequence). In DNA, the CDR3 is TGTGCCAGCAGCCAAAACCCCGGGGCGGGAACCTACGAGCAGTACTTC. Translating it yields CASSQNPGAGTYEQYF.

The chain employs TRBV29-1 and TRBJ1-2, with D unresolved. The CDR3 extends over 15 amino acids. The germline CDR1 and CDR2 sequences are SQVTM and ANQGSEA. Trimming left V 3 bases short and J 4 bases short, with 18 bases between. The CDR3: CSVDLIGLGIYGYTF. The DNA for the CDR3 is TGCAGCGTTGACTTAATTGGGTTGGGGATCTATGGCTACACCTTC.

The chain links TRBV5-1 to TRBJ2-4, with 9 positions matching TRBD1. The closer fit of TRBJ2-7 to the DNA end suggests the J call may be wrong. The CDR3 loop spans 15 amino acids. Per germline, CDR1 SGHRS and CDR2 YFSETQ. The CDR3 DNA sequence: TGCGCCAGCAGACAGGGACAGGGACAAACCTACGAGCAGTACTTC. Its protein product is CASRQGQGQTYEQYF.

In DNA, the CDR3 is TGTGCCAGCAGCGAGGAGGATTTCGGTGCAGATACGCAGTATTTT. This encodes CASSEEDFGADTQYF. V gene TRBV9 combines with J gene TRBJ2-3; tentatively, D is TRBD2 (5 bases). Per germline, CDR1 SGDLS and CDR2 YYNGEE. The CDR3 is 15 amino acids. Trimming removed 3 bases from V and 4 bases from J, with 15 bases in between.

Only a few counts were recorded for this clonotype. The chain couples TRBV4-1 to TRBJ2-3; 7 bases align to TRBD1. With V trimmed by 2 bases and J by 14 bases, 16 bases remained unmatched. Germline CDR1 MGHRA, CDR2 YSYEKL. The CDR3 runs 15 residues. The CDR3 spells CASSQFAQGHRYAYF. DNA of the CDR3: TGCGCCAGCAGCCAATTCGCACAGGGGCACAGATACGCGTATTTT.

The V call is TRBV2, the J call TRBJ1-2; D is ambiguous. The CDR3 totals 12 residues. From germline, CDR1 is SNHLY and CDR2 FYNNEI. V lost 0 bases to trimming and J lost 8 bases, with 7 bases between them. CDR3 DNA: TGTGCCAGCAGTGAAGCTCCTTCCGGCTACACCTTC. It encodes CASSEAPSGYTF. Using reference TRBV2 and TRBJ1-2 for the parts outside the CDR3, the full variable domain is EPEVTQTPSHQVTQMGQEVILRCVPISNHLYFYWYRQILGQKVEFLVSFYNNEISEKSEIFDDQFSVERPDGSNFTLKIRSTKLEDSAMYFCASSEAPSGYTFGSGTRLTVV.

This clonotype was counted many times. The rearrangement links TRBV6-2 or TRBV6-3 to TRBJ2-5; a weak D match, TRBD2 (6 bases). The V end was cut by 6 bases, the J end by 5 bases, with 16 bases between. The CDR3 totals 14 residues. CDR1 and CDR2 from the germline V gene are MNHEY and SVGEGT. CDR3 coding DNA: TGTGCCAGCAGATCGGGACTTCTAGGGGAGACCCAGTACTTC. It encodes CASRSGLLGETQYF.

The chain employs TRBV6-1 and TRBJ2-7; no clear D. Trimming shortened V by 6 bases and J by 3 bases, and 15 bases separated the two germline ends. Germline values: CDR1 MNHNS, CDR2 SASEGT. This CDR3 is 14 amino acids long. Here the CDR3 reads CASSLENLVYEQYF. DNA of the CDR3: TGTGCCAGCAGCTTGGAGAACTTAGTCTACGAGCAGTACTTC.

This clonotype appeared a few times. The chain uses TRBV24-1 and TRBJ1-2, with D maybe TRBD1 (6 bases). The CDR3 runs 16 residues. Trimming took 2 bases from V and 3 from J, leaving 15 bases between them. From germline, CDR1 is KGHDR and CDR2 SFDVKD. CDR3 nucleotide sequence: TGTGCCACCAGTGATTCTAGAGGGGGAAAGGACTATGGCTACACCTTC. Amino acids: CATSDSRGGKDYGYTF.

The V gene is TRBV7-9, the J gene TRBJ2-3, with D perhaps matching TRBD2 (6 bases). The germline V and J ends were trimmed by 4 bases and 5 bases, with 16 bases remaining between them. Germline values: CDR1 SEHNR, CDR2 FQNEAQ (reference sequence). The CDR3 has 15 amino acids. The CDR3 bases are TGTGCCAGCAGCTGGGAGGCAGCCTGGAGAGATACGCAGTATTTT. Its protein is CASSWEAAWRDTQYF. Full variable domain (outside the CDR3, taken from reference TRBV7-9 and TRBJ2-3): DTGVSQNPRHKITKRGQNVTFRCDPISEHNRLYWYRQTLGQGPEFLTYFQNEAQLEKSRLLSDRFSAERPKGSFSTLEIQRTEQGDSAMYLCASSWEAAWRDTQYFGPGTRLTVL.

The rearrangement uses TRBV2 and TRBJ2-5; 7 positions agree with TRBD1. The CDR3 runs to 13 residues. CDR1 SNHLY and CDR2 FYNNEI come from the germline V gene. V trimming: 6 bases; J trimming: 11 bases; junction bases outside the gene matches: 12. The CDR3 here is CASSNDRANEQYF. CDR3 nucleotide sequence: TGTGCCAGCAGCAATGACAGGGCAAATGAGCAGTACTTC.

The V call is TRBV21-1, the J call TRBJ2-3. TRBV21-1 is deemed a pseudogene. The CDR3 contains 16 residues. CDR3 protein: CASSSMSSGNADTQYF. CDR3 coding DNA: TGTGCCAGCAGCTCAATGTCTTCGGGGAATGCAGATACGCAGTATTTT.